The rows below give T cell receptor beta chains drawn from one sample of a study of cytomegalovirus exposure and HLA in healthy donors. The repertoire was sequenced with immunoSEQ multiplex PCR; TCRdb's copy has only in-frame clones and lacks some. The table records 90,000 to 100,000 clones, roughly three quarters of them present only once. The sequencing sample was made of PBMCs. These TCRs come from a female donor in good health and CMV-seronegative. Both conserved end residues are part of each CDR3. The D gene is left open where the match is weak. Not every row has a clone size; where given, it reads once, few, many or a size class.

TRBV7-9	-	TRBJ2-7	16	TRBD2	CASTKVRGGRVYEQYF	TGTGCCAGCACCAAGGTTCGGGGGGGCCGGGTCTACGAGCAGTACTTC
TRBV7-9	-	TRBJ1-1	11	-	CASSLAWLGFF	TGTGCCAGCAGCTTAGCCTGGCTAGGTTTCTTT
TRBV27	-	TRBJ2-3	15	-	CASSSPPIGRGRQYF	TGTGCCAGCAGTTCCCCTCCTATTGGCCGGGGGAGGCAGTATTTT
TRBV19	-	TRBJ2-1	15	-	CASSIGGHGTTEQFF	TGTGCCAGTAGTATCGGAGGTCACGGAACAACTGAGCAGTTCTTC
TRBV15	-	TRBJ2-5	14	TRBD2	CATSRAGGLETQYF	TGTGCCACCAGCAGAGCGGGAGGGTTGGAGACCCAGTACTTC
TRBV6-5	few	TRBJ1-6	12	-	CASRETGRPLHF	TGTGCCAGCAGGGAAACGGGAAGGCCCCTCCACTTT
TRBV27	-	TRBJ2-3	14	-	CASSGGDFTDTQYF	TGTGCCAGCAGTGGAGGAGATTTCACAGATACGCAGTATTTT
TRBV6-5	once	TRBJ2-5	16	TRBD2	CASSSTGGTRSETQYF	TGTGCCAGCAGTTCAACCGGTGGGACTAGATCGGAGACCCAGTACTTC
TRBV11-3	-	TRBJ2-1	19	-	CASSLDPPALGGLYNEQFF	TGTGCCAGCAGCTTAGACCCCCCAGCTTTGGGGGGACTTTACAATGAGCAGTTCTTC
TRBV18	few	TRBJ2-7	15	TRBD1	CASSPETGASYEQYF	TGTGCCAGCTCACCCGAGACAGGGGCCTCCTACGAGCAGTACTTC
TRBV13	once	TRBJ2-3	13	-	CASSLGTFGTQYF	TGTGCCAGCAGCTTAGGGACCTTCGGGACGCAGTATTTT
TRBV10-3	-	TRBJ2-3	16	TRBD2	CAISEPSGGLTDTQYF	TGTGCCATCAGTGAACCTAGCGGGGGCCTCACAGATACGCAGTATTTT
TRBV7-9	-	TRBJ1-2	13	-	CASSLRGNYGYTF	TGTGCCAGCAGCCTCAGGGGAAACTATGGCTACACCTTC
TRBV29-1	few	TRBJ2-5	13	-	CSVVVGGGETQYF	TGCAGCGTTGTTGTGGGAGGCGGCGAGACCCAGTACTTC
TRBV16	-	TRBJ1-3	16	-	CASSENEQLSGNTIYF	TGTGCCAGCAGCGAAAATGAACAGCTCTCTGGAAACACCATATATTTT
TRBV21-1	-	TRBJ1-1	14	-	CASTPGGMRTEAFF	TGTGCCAGCACCCCGGGGGGCATGCGGACTGAAGCTTTCTTT
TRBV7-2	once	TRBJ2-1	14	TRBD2	CASSRVASGSEQFF	TGTGCCAGCAGCCGAGTAGCTAGCGGGAGTGAGCAGTTCTTC
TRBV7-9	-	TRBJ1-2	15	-	CASSLALGQNYGYTF	TGTGCCAGCAGCTTAGCGCTTGGACAGAACTATGGCTACACCTTC
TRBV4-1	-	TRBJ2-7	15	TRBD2	CASSQEGLAASEQYF	TGCGCCAGCAGCCAAGAAGGTCTAGCGGCGAGCGAGCAGTACTTC
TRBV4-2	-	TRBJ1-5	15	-	CASSHTHRDNQPQHF	TGTGCCAGCAGCCACACCCACAGGGACAATCAGCCCCAGCATTTT
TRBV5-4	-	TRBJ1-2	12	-	CASRSQVSGYTF	TGTGCCAGCCGGTCCCAGGTCTCTGGCTACACCTTC